These 31 T cell receptor beta chains were all obtained from the same sample, sequenced in a study of response to subunit inactivated influenza vaccine. Using its own MiXCR run on the RT-PCR reads, TCRdb lists one record per CDR3 protein. The data show hundreds of thousands of distinct CDR3 sequences, with less than 10% seen just once and over 10% held by the top ten. The source was PBMCs from blood, collected roughly 24 months after vaccination. The receptors shown here come from a man between 50 and 70 years old who received an inactivated influenza vaccine.

The sample holds many counts of this clonotype. CDR3 protein: CATSPGTYTGELFF. The CDR3 region has the DNA TGTGCCACCAGTCCCGGGACTTACACCGGGGAGCTGTTTTTT. The chain has TRBV24-1 and TRBJ2-2; D might be TRBD2 (6 bases). With 6 bases removed from V and 3 bases from J, the gap between germline ends came to 10 bases. This CDR3 contains 14 residues. CDR1 is KGHDR, CDR2 SFDVKD, per germline.

The chain recombines TRBV4-1 with TRBJ2-5, with unresolved D. The CDR3 spans 14 residues. Looked up from germline, CDR1 is MGHRA and CDR2 is YSYEKL. Trimming cost V 4 bases and J 5 bases, with 14 bases left between them. The CDR3 DNA reads TGCGCCAGCAGCCCCTTGGGCGGCCTCGAGACCCAGTACTTC. Its translation is CASSPLGGLETQYF.

This clonotype has only a few counts. The V call is TRBV19, the J call TRBJ2-5; D gene uncertain. Trimming took 1 base from V and 5 from J, leaving 8 bases between them. This CDR3 contains 13 residues. Germline assignment: CDR1 LNHDA and CDR2 SQIVND (reference sequence). The CDR3 reads CASSIVAGETQYF. CDR3 DNA: TGTGCCAGTAGTATAGTTGCTGGGGAGACCCAGTACTTC.

The CDR3 spells CSAILSSTDTQYF. CDR3 bases: TGCAGTGCTATCCTCTCGAGCACAGATACGCAGTATTTT. The chain joins TRBV20-1 to TRBJ2-3; D is unclear. Trimming shortened V by 4 bases and J by 0 bases, and 8 bases separated the two germline ends. This CDR3 spans 13 amino acids. The germline gives CDR1 DFQATT, CDR2 SNEGSKA (reference sequence).

This clonotype showed up many times. The chain is built from TRBV28 and TRBJ2-6; no clear D gene. V dropped 6 bases and J dropped 0 bases, with 3 bases sitting between them. This CDR3 is built from 13 residues. Germline CDR1 and CDR2: MDHEN and SYDVKM. The CDR3 loop is CASRRSGANVLTF. Written as DNA, the CDR3 is TGTGCCAGCAGACGCTCTGGGGCCAACGTCCTGACTTTC.

The V and J genes are TRBV14 and TRBJ1-1, with 7 bases matching TRBD1. The CDR3 loop spans 15 amino acids. V trimming: 0 bases; J trimming: 5 bases; junction bases outside the gene matches: 6. Germline CDR1 and CDR2: SGHDN and FVKESK. The CDR3 sequence: CASSQDGGGWTEAFF. The CDR3 DNA reads as TGTGCCAGCAGCCAAGATGGAGGGGGCTGGACTGAAGCTTTCTTT.

This clonotype was seen a few times. The V gene is TRBV20-1, the J gene TRBJ2-7; D remains ambiguous. The CDR3 runs to 13 residues. Germline values: CDR1 DFQATT, CDR2 SNEGSKA (reference sequence). V was pared by 4 bases and J by 0 bases, with 10 bases between. This chain's CDR3 is CSATHAVSYEQYF. The DNA for the CDR3 is TGCAGTGCTACCCACGCCGTCTCCTACGAGCAGTACTTC.

V gene TRBV7-3 combines with J gene TRBJ2-2, with unresolved D. The V and J ends lost 4 bases and 6 bases respectively, with 9 bases between them. This CDR3 spans 13 amino acids. Germline values: CDR1 SGHTA, CDR2 FQGTGA. CDR3 region: CASSSNSAGELFF. The CDR3 coding sequence is TGTGCCAGCAGCTCCAATAGTGCCGGGGAGCTGTTTTTT.

This clonotype was counted many times. The chain combines TRBV25-1 with TRBJ1-1; the match to TRBD1 covers 7 bases. J lost 1 base, V lost 7 bases, and 3 bases had no gene match. The CDR3 has 13 amino acids. Germline V lookup: CDR1 MGHDK, CDR2 SYGVNS. CDR3 DNA sequence: TGTGCCAGCATCAGACAGGGGAACACTGAAGCTTTCTTT. Its translation: CASIRQGNTEAFF.

The chain joins TRBV4-2 to TRBJ1-1, with D possibly being TRBD1 (6 bases). The CDR3 length is 15 residues. Trimming cost V 0 bases and J 7 bases, with 15 bases left between them. Germline V gene data show CDR1 as LGHNA and CDR2 as YNFKEQ. The CDR3 region has the DNA TGTGCCAGCAGCCAAGATGGGCAGGGGTTTGATGAAGCTTTCTTT. Its translation: CASSQDGQGFDEAFF.

The chain couples TRBV20-1 to TRBJ2-5; 7 nucleotides agree with TRBD2. Germline V CDR1 and CDR2: DFQATT, SNEGSKA (reference sequence). This CDR3 comprises 12 residues. Here the CDR3 reads CGVKRGQETQYF. The CDR3 DNA sequence: TGCGGAGTCAAGCGGGGACAAGAGACCCAGTACTTC.

This clonotype was seen a handful of times. The chain carries TRBV19 and TRBJ2-7, with D possibly TRBD1 on 6 matching bases. CDR1 is LNHDA, CDR2 SQIVND, per germline (reference sequence). This CDR3 has 14 amino acids. Trimming removed 5 bases at V and 5 bases at J, with 16 bases between. The CDR3 sequence: CASSGPGDVDEQYF. DNA of the CDR3: TGTGCCAGTAGTGGCCCAGGGGACGTGGACGAGCAGTACTTC.

This sequence joins TRBV7-8 and TRBJ1-2, with a possible D match to TRBD1 (5 bases). Trimming shortened V by 3 bases and J by 6 bases, and 8 bases separated the two germline ends. CDR1 is SGHVS, CDR2 FQNEAQ, per germline. This CDR3 region has 12 residues. CDR3 DNA: TGTGCCAGCAGCTTCCGCAGGGATGGCTACACCTTC. It translates to CASSFRRDGYTF.

This clonotype came up many times. The V gene is TRBV5-1, the J gene TRBJ2-1; D is undetermined. Germline lookup yields CDR1 SGHRS and CDR2 YFSETQ. The CDR3 has 11 amino acids. Trimming took off 5 bases at V and 7 bases at J, with 7 bases between the two ends. CDR3 residues: CASRYFNEQFF. The CDR3 DNA reads TGCGCCAGCAGGTATTTTAATGAGCAGTTCTTC.

J is TRBJ2-7 and V is TRBV7-8; D gene unclear. Germline assignment: CDR1 SGHVS and CDR2 FQNEAQ. The V gene lost 3 bases and the J gene lost 6 bases, with 6 bases spanning the gap. This CDR3 is built from 11 residues. CDR3 bases: TGTGCCAGCAGCTTGACGGTCGAGCAGTACGTC. Amino acid sequence: CASSLTVEQYV.

There are a few counts of this clonotype. The chain joins TRBV12-3 or TRBV12-4 to TRBJ2-4; the D gene is possibly TRBD1 (5 bases). This CDR3 contains 13 residues. V lost 6 bases and J lost 8, with 14 bases in between. DNA for the CDR3: TGTGCCAGCAGGACCGGACAAGGGGACATTCAGTACTTC. Translation gives CASRTGQGDIQYF.

There are a few counts of this clonotype. V gene TRBV7-9 combines with J gene TRBJ1-1; D is ambiguous. The CDR3 covers 14 residues. Trimming took 4 bases from V and 5 from J, leaving 14 bases between them. Germline CDR1 is SEHNR and CDR2 is FQNEAQ (reference sequence). DNA of the CDR3: TGTGCCAGCAGCTCTCGGCAAGGATGGACTGAAGCTTTCTTT. Translating gives CASSSRQGWTEAFF.

This clonotype appeared a few times. The chain combines TRBV20-1 with TRBJ1-2, with a possible D match to TRBD1 (5 bases). The CDR3 consists of 12 residues. With 6 bases removed from V and 6 bases from J, the gap between germline ends came to 14 bases. Germline CDR1 DFQATT, CDR2 SNEGSKA (reference sequence). The CDR3 reads CSAGRGFDGYTF. Here the CDR3 DNA reads TGCAGTGCCGGGAGGGGTTTCGATGGCTACACCTTC.

This clonotype was seen a handful of times. A single base separates this from a much larger clone, so it may be a read error. The chain employs TRBV3-1 and TRBJ2-1; 9 nucleotides agree with TRBD1. CDR1 and CDR2 (germline): LGHDT, YNNKEL (reference sequence). This CDR3 contains 17 residues. The DNA of the CDR3 is TGTGCCTGCAGCCAAGATATTGGGGACAGGGCCTACAATGAGCAGTTCTTC. It codes for CACSQDIGDRAYNEQFF.

The V and J genes are TRBV6-5 and TRBJ1-4; 7 bases are a match to TRBD1. Germline V gene lookup returns CDR1 MNHEY and CDR2 SVGAGI. V lost 0 bases and J lost 5; bases outside the gene matches: 6. The CDR3 consists of 16 residues. Written as DNA, the CDR3 is TGTGCCAGCAGTTACTCGGCCGGGACAGCGAATGAAAAACTGTTTTTT. It encodes CASSYSAGTANEKLFF.

This clonotype was detected only a few times. V is TRBV18 and J is TRBJ2-5; D uncertain. With 7 bases removed from V and 4 bases from J, the gap between germline ends came to 13 bases. Germline values: CDR1 KGHSH, CDR2 LQKENI. The CDR3 totals 13 residues. In DNA form, the CDR3 reads TGTGCCAGCTATCGGGCCCTAGGAGAGACCCAGTACTTC. Protein: CASYRALGETQYF.

This clonotype showed up just a few times. CDR3 region: CAISESRNQQFF. The CDR3 DNA reads as TGTGCCATCAGTGAGTCTAGGAACCAGCAGTTCTTC. The rearrangement joins TRBV10-3 to TRBJ2-1; D unclear. CDR3 size: 12 residues. The germline gives CDR1 ENHRY, CDR2 SYGVKD. V lost 0 bases, J lost 11 bases, and 8 bases lay in between.

This clonotype has ten or more counts. V gene TRBV6-2 or TRBV6-3 combines with J gene TRBJ2-7; 8 positions agree with TRBD1. CDR3 length: 15 residues. The V gene end was trimmed by 2 bases and the J gene end by 3 bases; junction bases not matched to a gene: 6. Per germline, CDR1 MNHEY and CDR2 SVGEGT. CDR3 protein: CASSYGIGQGYEQYF. The DNA for the CDR3 is TGTGCCAGCAGTTACGGGATAGGACAGGGCTACGAGCAGTACTTC.

The chain uses TRBV9 and TRBJ2-5, with 14 bases that match TRBD2. The germline gives CDR1 SGDLS, CDR2 YYNGEE. CDR3 length equals 16 residues. Losses at the gene ends were 4 bases for V and 6 bases for J; bases not matched to a gene: 8. CDR3 sequence (DNA): TGTGCCAGCAGCTCCGGCGGGACTAGCGGGAGTCAGACCCAGTACTTC. Its translation: CASSSGGTSGSQTQYF.

The V and J genes are TRBV5-1 and TRBJ1-5; unclear D gene. Germline assignment: CDR1 SGHRS and CDR2 YFSETQ. V was shortened by 0 bases and J by 6 bases, with 7 bases between the two germline ends. The CDR3 runs to 13 residues. The CDR3 spells CASSLDLGQPQHF. CDR3 DNA: TGCGCCAGCAGCTTGGACCTTGGTCAGCCCCAGCATTTT.

This clonotype was observed many times. This rearrangement joins TRBV3-1 to TRBJ2-2, with D possibly being TRBD2 (6 bases). The length of the CDR3 is 15 residues. V lost 6 bases to trimming and J lost 0 bases, with 11 bases between them. Per germline, CDR1 LGHDT and CDR2 YNNKEL (reference sequence). CDR3 DNA sequence: TGTGCCAGCAGGTACGGGAGTTCGAACACCGGGGAGCTGTTTTTT. This gives the protein CASRYGSSNTGELFF.

This clonotype was picked up a small number of times. This chain links TRBV28 with TRBJ2-7; TRBD2 might be the D (7 bases). Germline CDR1 is MDHEN and CDR2 is SYDVKM. The length of the CDR3 is 15 residues. Trimming cost V 5 bases and J 3 bases, with 17 bases left between them. The CDR3 sequence is CASSPSGGRNYEQYF. For the CDR3, the DNA is TGTGCCAGCAGTCCCTCGGGGGGCAGGAACTACGAGCAGTACTTC.

This sequence joins TRBV10-3 and TRBJ2-6; D tentatively reads TRBD1 or TRBD2 (5 bases each). Between the trimmed V and J ends, which lost 6 bases and 0 bases, there was a span of 15 bases. This CDR3 is built from 17 residues. Per the germline V gene, CDR1 is ENHRY and CDR2 is SYGVKD. The CDR3 is CAIRDSQARSGANVLTF. Written as DNA, the CDR3 is TGTGCCATCAGGGACTCACAGGCCCGCTCTGGGGCCAACGTCCTGACTTTC.

CDR3 residues: CARSLGGNEQFF. In nucleotides, the CDR3 is TGTGCCAGAAGCTTGGGGGGAAATGAGCAGTTCTTC. The chain couples TRBV5-3 to TRBJ2-1; the D is unclear. TRBV5-3 carries the ORF label, with uncertain function. The V and J ends lost 0 bases and 7 bases respectively, with 5 bases between them. The CDR3 sequence is 12 residues long.

This clonotype has a handful of counts. The gene calls are TRBV20-1 and TRBJ2-5, with 9 bases that match TRBD2. V dropped 6 bases and J dropped 1; count of bases not matched to a gene: 6. This CDR3 is 14 amino acids long. CDR1 is DFQATT, CDR2 SNEGSKA, per germline (reference sequence). The CDR3 DNA reads TGCAGTGCCAGCCGTAGCGGGGGCCAAGAGACCCAGTACTTC. Its protein is CSASRSGGQETQYF.

This clonotype appeared a few times. The chain has TRBV6-4 and TRBJ2-3; D is ambiguous. The V and J ends lost 3 bases and 1 base respectively, with 11 bases between them. The length of the CDR3 is 15 residues. CDR1 and CDR2 (germline): MRHNA, SNTAGT. This CDR3 is CASSELPWGTDTQYF. CDR3 sequence (DNA): TGTGCCAGCAGTGAGCTCCCGTGGGGCACAGATACGCAGTATTTT.